This record concerns one T cell receptor (beta chain) sequence. Original methodology: Counts of nucleated cells, estimated from reference gene primer amplification, were obtained. The table came from immunoSEQ multiplex PCR; TCRdb's copy has only in-frame clones and leaves some out. The DNA gave D and trimming, while V, J and clone size come from that table. Among around 270,000 clones listed, roughly 84% were seen once. This CDR3 is built from 13 residues. Germline V gene data show CDR1 as SQVTM and CDR2 as ANQGSEA. With 6 bases removed from V and 7 bases from J, the gap between germline ends came to 18 bases. The data belong to a study of blood T cell repertoires in COVID-19. The overall study: Material from acute and convalescent COVID-19 was sourced from the United States, Italy and Spain. Sources were T cells, B-cell-depleted T cells, or PBMCs; the material itself was cDNA or gDNA.

This rearrangement joins TRBV29-1 to TRBJ2-5; a possible D gene is TRBD1 (6 bases). This clonotype originated in a middle-aged woman who had recovered from COVID-19. The sample was peripheral blood. The CDR3 sequence is CSVGKDREGTQYF. As DNA, the CDR3 is TGCAGCGTCGGAAAGGACAGAGAAGGGACCCAGTACTTC.